These T cell receptor beta chains were read from a single sample in a study of T cells in Graves' hyperthyroidism and ophthalmopathy. TCRdb fed the multiplex PCR reads into MiXCR, producing one record per CDR3 protein. The sample lists about 610,000 distinct CDR3 sequences; roughly 14% were seen once. Sequencing used blood. These receptors were collected from a woman aged 40 to 55 with Graves' ophthalmopathy. CDR3s leave out the opening cysteine and the closing phenylalanine or tryptophan.

CDR3,V,J
ASSYLAGKVDTGELF,TRBV6-5,TRBJ2-2
ASSPRNRGETQY,TRBV28,TRBJ2-5
ASSWDTYNEQF,TRBV6-2/TRBV6-3,TRBJ2-1
SRRREETQY,TRBV20-1,TRBJ2-5
ASRGNYSRERYGYT,TRBV4-2,TRBJ1-2
SASPPLAGGYEQY,TRBV20-1,TRBJ2-7
ASSHPGRGDSGANVLT,TRBV6-6,TRBJ2-6
ASSQVAVSSGNTIY,TRBV4-1,TRBJ1-3
SVERTLNTEAF,TRBV29-1,TRBJ1-1
ASSFRQETQY,TRBV7-9,TRBJ2-5
ASTQGLAGHYEQY,TRBV6-1,TRBJ2-7
SVRGGPKGGYEQY,TRBV29-1,TRBJ2-7
AWSAPGQGLYGYT,TRBV30,TRBJ1-2
ASNRRGNTEAF,TRBV2,TRBJ1-1
ASREVTGRGSGELF,TRBV25-1,TRBJ2-2
ASSWNSGTAWDEQY,TRBV19,TRBJ2-7
SVDLTGSTQY,TRBV29-1,TRBJ2-5
SASASDTGELF,TRBV20-1,TRBJ2-2
ASRTDRGAITEAF,TRBV28,TRBJ1-1
ASSSTGFTGYT,TRBV7-2,TRBJ1-2
SVEVPSFQYGYT,TRBV29-1,TRBJ1-2
AWRVAGAIGELF,TRBV30,TRBJ2-2
SANQGMNTEAF,TRBV20-1,TRBJ1-1
ASSIPQGWTEAF,TRBV19,TRBJ1-1
ASSFPGTSGSVQY,TRBV28,TRBJ2-7
SARVPGSETQY,TRBV20-1,TRBJ2-5
AWRDFLGPLH,TRBV30,TRBJ1-6
ASSEGDQETQY,TRBV10-1,TRBJ2-5
SARDQGGNTEAF,TRBV20-1,TRBJ1-1
SGTGGDYGYT,TRBV29-1,TRBJ1-2
SALGQVASEQY,TRBV29-1,TRBJ2-7
ASSLGGTVETQY,TRBV11-1,TRBJ2-5
ASTWDPSLGNGYT,TRBV5-1,TRBJ1-2
ASGLAGGITQETQY,TRBV27,TRBJ2-5
ASSLEPGGSYEQY,TRBV11-1,TRBJ2-7
ASSKQETGELF,TRBV11-3,TRBJ2-2
ASSYGGEAF,TRBV6-5,TRBJ1-1
ASRFGTSGSYEQY,TRBV7-9,TRBJ2-7
ASSTRLEETQY,TRBV3-1,TRBJ2-5
ASSLAVGGGPPSGYT,TRBV5-4,TRBJ1-2
ASSLAMQYTGELF,TRBV5-1,TRBJ2-2
AWRPGTGVADEQY,TRBV30,TRBJ2-7
ASTRWPISNQPQH,TRBV6-1,TRBJ1-5
ASSPQFINYGYT,TRBV27,TRBJ1-2
ASSPGGETQH,TRBV25-1,TRBJ2-5
ASRLAGGRGEQY,TRBV12-3/TRBV12-4,TRBJ2-7
ASSMGTSGSLETQY,TRBV7-8,TRBJ2-5
ASSFREGAQPQH,TRBV7-2,TRBJ1-5
ASGGWGSHTGELF,TRBV28,TRBJ2-2
ASSLTGRNYGHT,TRBV3-1,TRBJ1-2
ASSLDHGAGNTIY,TRBV11-2,TRBJ1-3
ASSLKRVSGSPLH,TRBV7-8,TRBJ1-6
RNPGGGRNTIY,TRBV29-1,TRBJ1-3
AAQQGKSAGGTGETQY,TRBV6-1,TRBJ2-5